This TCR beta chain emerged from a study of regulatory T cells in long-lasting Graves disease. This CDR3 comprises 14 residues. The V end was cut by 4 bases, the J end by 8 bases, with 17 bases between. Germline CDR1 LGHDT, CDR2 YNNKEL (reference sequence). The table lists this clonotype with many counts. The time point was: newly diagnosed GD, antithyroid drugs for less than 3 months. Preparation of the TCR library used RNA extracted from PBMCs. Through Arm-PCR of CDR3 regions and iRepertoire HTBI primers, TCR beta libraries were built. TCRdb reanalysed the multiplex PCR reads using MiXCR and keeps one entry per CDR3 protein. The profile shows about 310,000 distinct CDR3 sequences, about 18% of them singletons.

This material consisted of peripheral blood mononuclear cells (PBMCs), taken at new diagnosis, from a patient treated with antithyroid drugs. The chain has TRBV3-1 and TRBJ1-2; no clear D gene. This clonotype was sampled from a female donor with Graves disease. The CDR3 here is CASSRLDRVSGYTF. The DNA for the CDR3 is TGTGCCAGCAGCCGCCTCGACCGGGTAAGCGGCTACACCTTC.